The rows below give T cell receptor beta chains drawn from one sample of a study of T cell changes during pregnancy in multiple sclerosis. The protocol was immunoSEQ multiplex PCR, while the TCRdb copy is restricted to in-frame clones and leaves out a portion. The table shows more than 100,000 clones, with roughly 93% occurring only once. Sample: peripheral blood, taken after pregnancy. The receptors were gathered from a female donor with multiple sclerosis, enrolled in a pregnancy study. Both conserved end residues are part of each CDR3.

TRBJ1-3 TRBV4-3 CASSPSQARYSGNTIYF
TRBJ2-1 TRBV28 CASSLSVRGNEQFF
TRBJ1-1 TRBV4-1 CASSRDRDSTEAFF
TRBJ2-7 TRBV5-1 CASSLAGQGGEQYF
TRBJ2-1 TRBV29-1 CSVASRGVYNEQFF
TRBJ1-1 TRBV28 CASIKGGVGTEAFF
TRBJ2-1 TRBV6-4 CASSHSGTGGSNEQFF
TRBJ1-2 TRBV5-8 CASSGSPRGRGQYGYTF
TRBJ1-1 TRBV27 CASQGFDTEAFF
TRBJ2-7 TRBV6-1 CASSNAGGLDEQYF
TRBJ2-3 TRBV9 CASGAGGQTQYF
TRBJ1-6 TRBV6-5 CASSYSFNSPLHF
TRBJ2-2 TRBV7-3 CASSARGLAGYTGELFF
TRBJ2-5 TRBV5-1 CASSSQGSGGETQYF
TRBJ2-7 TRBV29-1 CSVAHDRGRYEQYF
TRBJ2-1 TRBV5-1 CASSLGRDSLKDEQFF
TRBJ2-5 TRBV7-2 CASSLRSGGGETQYF
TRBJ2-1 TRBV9 CASSVGGLGPNEQFF
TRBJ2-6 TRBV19 CASSTPELMAGANVLTF
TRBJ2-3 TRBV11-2 CASSLRDRRTDTQYF
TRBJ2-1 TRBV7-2 CASSLGQGSLTSFF
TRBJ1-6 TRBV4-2 CASSQGIGEDLTSPLHF
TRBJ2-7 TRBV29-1 CSVEDLSREQYF
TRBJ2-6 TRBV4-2 CASSQDQGSGANVLTF
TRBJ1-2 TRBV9 CASRGTGVYGYTF
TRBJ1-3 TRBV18 CASSQLDTGFSGNTIYF
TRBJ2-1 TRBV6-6 CASSYRRGSNTNEQFF
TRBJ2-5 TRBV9 CASSAGLAGVQETQYF
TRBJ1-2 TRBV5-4 CASSPGQGGYGYTF
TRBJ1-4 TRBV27 CASSLSLQGAGEKLFF
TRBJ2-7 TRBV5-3 CARSLVDLAGVSSEQYF
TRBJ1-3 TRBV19 CASSISVSGNTIYF
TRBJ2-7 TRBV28 CASSLYSQGAGEQYF
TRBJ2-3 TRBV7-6 CASTPFESSGGRDTQYF
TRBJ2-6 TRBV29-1 CSVLGGQGRPGANVLTF
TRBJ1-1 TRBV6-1 CASSRQGGDTEAFF
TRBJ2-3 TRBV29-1 CSLKALAGDPDTQYF
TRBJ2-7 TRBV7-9 CASSSSGSDEQYF
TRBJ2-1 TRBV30 CAWSLGLADGNEQFF
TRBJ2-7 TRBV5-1 CASSLAWGEGYEQYF
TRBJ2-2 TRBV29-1 CSVASGLSTGELFF
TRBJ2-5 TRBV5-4 CASINAGTSEQETQYF
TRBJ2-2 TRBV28 CASWTTPRGGGELFF
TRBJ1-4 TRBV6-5 CASRMGGGNEKLFF
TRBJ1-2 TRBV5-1 CASSSDPRDRGGYGYTF
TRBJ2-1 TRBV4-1 CASSQVGGSYNEQFF
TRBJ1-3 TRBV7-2 CASSAGFGNTIYF
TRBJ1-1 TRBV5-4 CASSSPGQGSTEAFF
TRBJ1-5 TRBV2 CASNPQTGLSQPQHF
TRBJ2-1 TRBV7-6 CASSLEVREVSYNEQFF
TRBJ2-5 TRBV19 CASSMAETQYF
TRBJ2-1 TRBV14 CASSRQLYNEQFF
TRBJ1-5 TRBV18 CASSPPTGTGGQPQHF
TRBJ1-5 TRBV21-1 CASSKGSDRGENLVSNQPQHF
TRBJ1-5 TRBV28 CASSFSPDNQPQHF
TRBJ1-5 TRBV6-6 CASSSSGTGERPQHF
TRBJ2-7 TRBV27 CASRTQGAGEQYF